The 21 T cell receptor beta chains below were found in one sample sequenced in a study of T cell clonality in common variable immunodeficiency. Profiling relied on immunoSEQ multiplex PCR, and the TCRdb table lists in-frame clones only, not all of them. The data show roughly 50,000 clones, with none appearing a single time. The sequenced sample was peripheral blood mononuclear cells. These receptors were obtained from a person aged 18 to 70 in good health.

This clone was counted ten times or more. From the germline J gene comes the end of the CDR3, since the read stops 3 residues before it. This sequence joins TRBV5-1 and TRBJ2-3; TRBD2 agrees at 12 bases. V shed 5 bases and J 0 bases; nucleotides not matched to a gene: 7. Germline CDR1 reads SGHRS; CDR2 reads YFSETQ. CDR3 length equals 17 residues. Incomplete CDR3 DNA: TGCGCCAGCAGGGACGGACTAGCGGGGTGGAGCACAGATACG. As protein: CASRDGLAGWSTDT. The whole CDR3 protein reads CASRDGLAGWSTDTQYF. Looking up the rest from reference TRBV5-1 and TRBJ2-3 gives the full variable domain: KAGVTQTPRYLIKTRGQQVTLSCSPISGHRSVSWYQQTPGQGLQFLFEYFSETQRNKGNFPGRFSGRQFSNSRSEMNVSTLELGDSALYLCASRDGLAGWSTDTQYFGPGTRLTVL.

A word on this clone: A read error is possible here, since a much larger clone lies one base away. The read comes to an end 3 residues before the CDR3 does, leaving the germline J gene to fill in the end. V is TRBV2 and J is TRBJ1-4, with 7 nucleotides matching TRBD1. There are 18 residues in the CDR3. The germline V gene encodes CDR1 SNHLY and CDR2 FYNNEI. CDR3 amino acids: CASSATRQGNSGANVLFF. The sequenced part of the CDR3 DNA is TGTGCCAGCAGTGCCACGCGACAGGGAAACTCTGGGGCCAACGTA.

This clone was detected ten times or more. CDR3 DNA (partial): TGTGCCAGCAGTCAAACCGATGGCAGCAATGAG. This gives the protein CASSQTDGSNE. The entire CDR3 reads CASSQTDGSNEQFF. The V and J genes are TRBV2 and TRBJ2-1, with D hard to call. Sequencing ends 3 residues short of the CDR3 end; the germline J gene provides the rest. CDR3 size: 14 residues. Germline V gene sequence: CDR1 SNHLY, CDR2 FYNNEI. Trimming cost V 5 bases and J 6 bases, with 14 bases left between them.

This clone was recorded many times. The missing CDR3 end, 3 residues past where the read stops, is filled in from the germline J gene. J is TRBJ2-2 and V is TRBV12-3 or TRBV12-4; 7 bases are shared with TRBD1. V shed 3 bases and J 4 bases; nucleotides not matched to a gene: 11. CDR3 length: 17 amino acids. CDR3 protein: CASSLTFTGASTGELFF. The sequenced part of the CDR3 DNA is TGTGCCAGCAGTTTGACCTTTACAGGGGCCAGCACCGGGGAG.

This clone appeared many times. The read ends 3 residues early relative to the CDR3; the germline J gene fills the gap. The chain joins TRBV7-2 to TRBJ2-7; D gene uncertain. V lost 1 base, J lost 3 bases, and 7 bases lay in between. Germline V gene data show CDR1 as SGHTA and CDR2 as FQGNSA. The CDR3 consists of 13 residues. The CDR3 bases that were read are TGTGCCAGCAGCTTAGGAGCGCACTACGAG. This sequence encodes CASSLGAHYE. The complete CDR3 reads CASSLGAHYEQYF.

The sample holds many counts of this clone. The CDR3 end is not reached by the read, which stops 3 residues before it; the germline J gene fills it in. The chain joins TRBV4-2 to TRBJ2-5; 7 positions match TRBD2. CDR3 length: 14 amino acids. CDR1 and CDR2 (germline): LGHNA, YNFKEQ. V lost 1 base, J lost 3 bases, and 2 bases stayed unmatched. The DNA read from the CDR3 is TGTGCCAGCAGCCAAGGGCTAGCGGAAGAGACC. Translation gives CASSQGLAEET. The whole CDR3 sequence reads CASSQGLAEETQYF.

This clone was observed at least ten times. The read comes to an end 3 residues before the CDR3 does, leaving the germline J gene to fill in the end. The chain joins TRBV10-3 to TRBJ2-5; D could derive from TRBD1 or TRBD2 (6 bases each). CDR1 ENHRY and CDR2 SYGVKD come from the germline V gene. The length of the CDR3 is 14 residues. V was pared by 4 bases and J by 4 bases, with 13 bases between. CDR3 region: CAISGGGGPETQYF. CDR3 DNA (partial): TGTGCCATCAGTGGAGGGGGAGGCCCAGAGACC.

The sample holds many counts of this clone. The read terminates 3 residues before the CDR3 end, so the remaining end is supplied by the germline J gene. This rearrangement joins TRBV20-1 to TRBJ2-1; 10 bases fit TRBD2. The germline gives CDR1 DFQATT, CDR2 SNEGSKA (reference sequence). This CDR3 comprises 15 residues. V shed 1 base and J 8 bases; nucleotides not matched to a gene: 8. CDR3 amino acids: CSARVPLAGNDEQFF. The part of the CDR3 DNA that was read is TGCAGTGCTAGAGTCCCACTAGCGGGAAACGATGAG.

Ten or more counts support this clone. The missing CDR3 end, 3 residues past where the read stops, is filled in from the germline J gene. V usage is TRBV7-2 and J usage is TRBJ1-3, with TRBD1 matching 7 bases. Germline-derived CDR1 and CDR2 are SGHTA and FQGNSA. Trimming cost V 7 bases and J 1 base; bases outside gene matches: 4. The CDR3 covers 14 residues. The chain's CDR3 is CASTPQGSGNTIYF. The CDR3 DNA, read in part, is TGTGCCAGCACCCCACAGGGGTCTGGAAACACC.

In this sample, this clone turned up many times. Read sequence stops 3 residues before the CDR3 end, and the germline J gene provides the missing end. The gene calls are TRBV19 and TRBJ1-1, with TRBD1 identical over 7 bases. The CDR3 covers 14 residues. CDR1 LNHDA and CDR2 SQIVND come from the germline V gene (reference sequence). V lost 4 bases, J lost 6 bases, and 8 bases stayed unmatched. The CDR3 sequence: CASSTDRESAEAFF. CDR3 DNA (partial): TGTGCCAGTAGTACCGACAGGGAGAGCGCTGAA.

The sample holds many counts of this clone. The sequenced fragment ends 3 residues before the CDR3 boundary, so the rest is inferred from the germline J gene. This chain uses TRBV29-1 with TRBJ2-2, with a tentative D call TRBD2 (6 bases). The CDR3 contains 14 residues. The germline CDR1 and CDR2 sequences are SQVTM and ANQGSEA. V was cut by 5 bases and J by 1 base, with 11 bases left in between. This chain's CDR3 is CSVIGGVNTGELFF. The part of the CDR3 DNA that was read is TGCAGCGTTATCGGCGGGGTGAACACCGGGGAG.

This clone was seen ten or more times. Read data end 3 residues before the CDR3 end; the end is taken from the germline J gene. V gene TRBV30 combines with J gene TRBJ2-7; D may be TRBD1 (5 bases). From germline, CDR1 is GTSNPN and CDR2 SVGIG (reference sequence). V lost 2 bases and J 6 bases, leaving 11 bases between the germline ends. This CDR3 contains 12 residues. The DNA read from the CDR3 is TGTGCCTGGAGTCCAGGGCCTGGCGAG. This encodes CAWSPGPGE. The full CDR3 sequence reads CAWSPGPGEQYF.

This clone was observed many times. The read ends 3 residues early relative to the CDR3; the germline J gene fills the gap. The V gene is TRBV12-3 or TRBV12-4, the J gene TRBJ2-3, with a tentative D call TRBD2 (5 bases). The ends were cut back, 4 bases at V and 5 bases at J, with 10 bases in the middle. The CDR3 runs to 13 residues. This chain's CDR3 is CASSSLGVDTQYF. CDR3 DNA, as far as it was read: TGTGCCAGCAGTTCTCTCGGGGTAGATACG.

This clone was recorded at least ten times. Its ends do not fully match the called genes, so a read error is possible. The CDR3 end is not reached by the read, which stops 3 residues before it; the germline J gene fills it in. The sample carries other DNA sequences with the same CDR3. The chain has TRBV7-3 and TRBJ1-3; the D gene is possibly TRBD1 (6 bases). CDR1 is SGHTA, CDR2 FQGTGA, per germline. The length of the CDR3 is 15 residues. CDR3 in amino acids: CASSLSRGGGNTIYF. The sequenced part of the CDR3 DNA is TGTGCCAGCAGCTTAAGCAGGGGAGGGGGAAACACG. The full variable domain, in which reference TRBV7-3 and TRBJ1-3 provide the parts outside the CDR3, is GAGVSQTPSNKVTEKGKYVELRCDPISGHTALYWYRQSLGQGPEFLIYFQGTGAADDSGLPNDRFFAVRPEGSVSTLKIQRTERGDSAVYLCASSLSRGGGNTIYFGEGSWLTVV.

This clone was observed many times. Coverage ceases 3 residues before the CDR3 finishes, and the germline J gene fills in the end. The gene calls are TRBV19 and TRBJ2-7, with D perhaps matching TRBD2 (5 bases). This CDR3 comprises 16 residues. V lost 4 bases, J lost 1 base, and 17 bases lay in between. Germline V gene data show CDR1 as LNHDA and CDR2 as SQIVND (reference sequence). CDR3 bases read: TGTGCCAGTAGTACCACCTCAAGGCCGGGGTCCTACGAG. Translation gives CASSTTSRPGSYE. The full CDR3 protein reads CASSTTSRPGSYEQYF.

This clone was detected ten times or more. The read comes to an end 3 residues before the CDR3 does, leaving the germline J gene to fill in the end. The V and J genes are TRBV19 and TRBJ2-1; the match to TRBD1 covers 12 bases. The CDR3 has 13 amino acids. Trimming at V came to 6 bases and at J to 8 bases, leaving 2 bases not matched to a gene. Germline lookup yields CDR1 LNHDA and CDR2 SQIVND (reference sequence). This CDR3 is CASRGQGAYEQFF. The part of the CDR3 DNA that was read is TGTGCCAGTAGGGGACAGGGGGCCTATGAG. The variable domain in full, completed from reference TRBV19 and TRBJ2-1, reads DGGITQSPKYLFRKEGQNVTLSCEQNLNHDAMYWYRQDPGQGLRLIYYSQIVNDFQKGDIAEGYSVSREKKESFPLTVTSAQKNPTAFYLCASRGQGAYEQFFGPGTRLTVL.

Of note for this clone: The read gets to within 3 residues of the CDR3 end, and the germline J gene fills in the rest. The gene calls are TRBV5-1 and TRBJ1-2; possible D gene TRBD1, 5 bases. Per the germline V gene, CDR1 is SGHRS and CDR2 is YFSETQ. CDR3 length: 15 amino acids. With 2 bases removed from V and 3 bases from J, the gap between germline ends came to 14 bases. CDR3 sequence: CASSFGGRRDYGYTF. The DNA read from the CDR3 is TGCGCCAGCAGCTTTGGGGGGAGAAGAGACTATGGC.

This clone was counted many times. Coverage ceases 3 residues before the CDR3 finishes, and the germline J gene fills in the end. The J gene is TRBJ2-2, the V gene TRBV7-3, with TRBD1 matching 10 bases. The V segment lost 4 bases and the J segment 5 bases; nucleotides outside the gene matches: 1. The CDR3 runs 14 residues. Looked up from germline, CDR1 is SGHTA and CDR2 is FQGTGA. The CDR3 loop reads CASSSGQGTGELFF. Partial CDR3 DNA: TGTGCCAGCAGCTCGGGACAGGGGACCGGGGAG. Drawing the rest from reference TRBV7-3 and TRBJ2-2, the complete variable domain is GAGVSQTPSNKVTEKGKYVELRCDPISGHTALYWYRQSLGQGPEFLIYFQGTGAADDSGLPNDRFFAVRPEGSVSTLKIQRTERGDSAVYLCASSSGQGTGELFFGEGSRLTVL.

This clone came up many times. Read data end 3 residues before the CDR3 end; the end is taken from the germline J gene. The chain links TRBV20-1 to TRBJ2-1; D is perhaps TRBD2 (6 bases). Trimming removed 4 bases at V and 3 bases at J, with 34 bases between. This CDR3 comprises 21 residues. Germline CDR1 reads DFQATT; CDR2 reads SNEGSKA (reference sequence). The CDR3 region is CSANPRSSPSDQRSFYNEQFF. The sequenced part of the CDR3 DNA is TGCAGTGCTAACCCCCGGAGTTCGCCTAGCGACCAACGAAGCTTCTACAATGAG.

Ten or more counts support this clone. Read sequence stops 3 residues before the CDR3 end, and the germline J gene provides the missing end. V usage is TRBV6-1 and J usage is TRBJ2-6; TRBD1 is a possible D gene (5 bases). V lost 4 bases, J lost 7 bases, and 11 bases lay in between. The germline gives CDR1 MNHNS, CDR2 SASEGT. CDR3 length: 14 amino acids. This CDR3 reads CASSARTLANVLTF. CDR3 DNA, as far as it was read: TGTGCCAGCAGTGCCCGGACATTAGCCAACGTC.

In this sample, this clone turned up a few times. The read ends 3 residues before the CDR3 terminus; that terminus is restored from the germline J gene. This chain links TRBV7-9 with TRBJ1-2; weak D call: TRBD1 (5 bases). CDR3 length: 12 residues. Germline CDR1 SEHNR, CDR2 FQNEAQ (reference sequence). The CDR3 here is CASSLGQNDYTF. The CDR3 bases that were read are TGTGCCAGCAGCTTAGGACAGAATGAC.